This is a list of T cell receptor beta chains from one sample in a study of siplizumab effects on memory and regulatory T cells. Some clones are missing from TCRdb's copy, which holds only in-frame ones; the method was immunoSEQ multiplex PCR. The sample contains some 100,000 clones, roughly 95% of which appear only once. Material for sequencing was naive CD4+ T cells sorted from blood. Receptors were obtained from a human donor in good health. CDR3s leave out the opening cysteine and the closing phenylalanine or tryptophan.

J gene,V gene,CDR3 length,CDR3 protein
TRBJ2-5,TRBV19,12,ASSMAGGWETQY
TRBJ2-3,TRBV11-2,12,ASSLDHGTDTQY
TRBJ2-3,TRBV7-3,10,ASSLIGDTQY
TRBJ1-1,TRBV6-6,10,ASSPGQAEAF
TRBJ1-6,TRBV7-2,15,ASSLSSMPGRNSPLH
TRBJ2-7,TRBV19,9,ASSDVYEQY
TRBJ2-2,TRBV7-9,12,ASRQGPNTGELF
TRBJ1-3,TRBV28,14,ASSQLDRQGRNTIY
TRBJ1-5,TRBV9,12,ARTAGGGNQPQH
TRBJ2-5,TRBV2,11,ASSGTRLETQY
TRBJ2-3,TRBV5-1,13,ASSLGQGSTDTQY
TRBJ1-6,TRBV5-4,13,ASSPGRQYNSPLH
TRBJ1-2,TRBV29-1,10,SVGQANYGYT
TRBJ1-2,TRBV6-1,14,ASSDNSHNINYGYT
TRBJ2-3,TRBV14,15,ASSQERLAGGRDTQY
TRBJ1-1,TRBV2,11,ASNVGVRTEAF
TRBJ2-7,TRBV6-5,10,ASSDRDYEQY
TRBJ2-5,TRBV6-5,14,ASSSISGGAIETQY
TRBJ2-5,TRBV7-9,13,ASSLSGGEKETQY
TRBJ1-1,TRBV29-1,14,SVEKGGANLYTEAF
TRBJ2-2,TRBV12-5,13,ASGLNQGNTGELF
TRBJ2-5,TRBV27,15,ASRLTSGGVARETQY
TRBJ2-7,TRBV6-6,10,ASGPGSYEQY
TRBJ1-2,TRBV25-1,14,ASSDQGAQSLYGYT
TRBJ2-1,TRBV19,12,ASSMSGFVNEQF
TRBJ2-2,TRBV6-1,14,ASSVVAGGNTGELF
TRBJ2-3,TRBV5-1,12,ASSLAQGTDTQY
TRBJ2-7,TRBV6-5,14,ASSYSMGGGSYEQY
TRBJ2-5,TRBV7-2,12,ASSFGGPGETQY
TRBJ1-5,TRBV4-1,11,ASSGLGLGPQH
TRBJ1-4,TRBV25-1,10,ATRSNAGKTV
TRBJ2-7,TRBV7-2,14,ASSLSFTSGTYEQY
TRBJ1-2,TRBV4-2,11,ASSPSTEYGYT
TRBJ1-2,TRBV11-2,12,ASGRTGENYGYT
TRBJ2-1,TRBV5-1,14,ASSLAGSPARNEQF
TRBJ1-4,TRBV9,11,ASSKGANEKLF
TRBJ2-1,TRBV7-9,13,ASSLVGSSYNEQF
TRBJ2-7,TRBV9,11,ASSPDRGYEQY
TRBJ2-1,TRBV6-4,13,ASSSSSGVYNEQF
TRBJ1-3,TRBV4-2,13,ASSQAGFQGNTIY
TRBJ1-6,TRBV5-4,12,ASSLVGINSPLH
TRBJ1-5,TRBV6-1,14,ASSEAQVWGNQPQH
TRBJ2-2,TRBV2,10,ASGRLTGELF
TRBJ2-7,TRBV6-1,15,ASSEFTSGGPSYEQY